This T cell receptor (beta chain) was retrieved from a study of T cells in tuberculosis. Latent tuberculosis screening used tuberculin skin test and IGRA at entry. Unsorted cryopreserved PBMC were sequenced, averaging about 92,000 T cells per clinical donor. The study's findings and limits: Shorter CDR3-alpha in active tuberculosis partly drove smaller distances.

Looked up from germline, CDR1 is SEHNR and CDR2 is FQNEAQ (reference sequence). V was pared by 3 bases and J by 2 bases, with 8 bases between. The CDR3 length is 13 residues. The data were produced by immunoSEQ multiplex PCR, yet TCRdb's version contains in-frame clones alone and is incomplete. Of some 23,000 clones listed, approximately 94% are singletons. Comment on this clone: Its antigen remains unknown.

Sequenced: PBMCs. The chain combines TRBV7-9 with TRBJ2-7; tentatively, D is TRBD1 (5 bases). The TCR sequence derives from a donor between 10 and 35 years old with latent tuberculosis or without tuberculosis infection. Some clones in this sample may be carry-over from other donors' samples. CDR3 loop: CASSFVGAYEQYF. In DNA, the CDR3 is TGTGCCAGCAGCTTCGTAGGGGCCTACGAGCAGTACTTC.